This T cell receptor beta chain derives from a study of T cell repertoires in cytomegalovirus infection. This clonotype showed up many times. No antigen is known for it. The CDR3 is 14 amino acids. With 5 bases clipped from V and 8 bases from J, the junction kept 10 bases outside the gene matches. CDR1 and CDR2 (germline): SEHNR, FQNEAQ (reference sequence). TCRdb redid the calling of the reads with MiXCR, one entry per CDR3 protein. The sample carries about 310,000 distinct CDR3 sequences, approximately 25% recorded once. The receptor's source is a human donor in good health (CMV status not recorded). Some clones in this sample may be carry-over from other donors' samples. V usage is TRBV7-9 and J usage is TRBJ1-1, with TRBD1 matching over 8 bases. This sample comprised cultured PBMCs, obtained from culture after CMV antigen stimulation. The CDR3 loop is CASSVRQGAKEAFF. The DNA of the CDR3 is TGTGCCAGCAGCGTTCGTCAGGGGGCGAAGGAAGCTTTCTTT. The whole variable domain, filled in from reference TRBV7-9 and TRBJ1-1, reads DTGVSQNPRHKITKRGQNVTFRCDPISEHNRLYWYRQTLGQGPEFLTYFQNEAQLEKSRLLSDRFSAERPKGSFSTLEIQRTEQGDSAMYLCASSVRQGAKEAFFGQGTRLTVV.